This section outlines one TCR beta chain sequence together with its context. Antigen: not known. Drawn from each donor were around 10 milliliters of peripheral blood. A second PCR of about 7 to 11 cycles used a sample-barcoded 5' primer and a J-beta primer mix. TCRdb redid the calling of the 5' RACE reads with MiXCR, one entry per CDR3 protein. The sample includes just under 550,000 distinct CDR3 sequences, around 24% of them seen just once. The sample originates from a study of blood T cells in healthy people across ages. Germline CDR1 is DFQATT and CDR2 is SNEGSKA (reference sequence). After removal of 5 bases from V and 0 bases from J, the junction contained 3 bases not matched to a gene. The CDR3 spans 13 residues. Study observations and caveats: Investigators viewed diversity estimates from one million T cells as underestimates, the study reported. CMV status of donors was unknown, possibly confounding expanded clonotype changes.

These same data were also listed under a study on T cells of mothers and their children. Per that study: A few healthy Caucasian mothers gave samples, and so did their six children.

The chain has TRBV20-1 and TRBJ2-7, with 8 bases identical to TRBD1. This receptor was taken from a boy between 5 and 17 years old in good health. Material for sequencing was blood. For the CDR3, the DNA is TGCAGTGCTCTGGACAGGGTCTCCTACGAGCAGTACTTC. This translates into CSALDRVSYEQYF.